The rows below give T cell receptor beta chains drawn from one sample of a study of blood T cell repertoires in COVID-19. Some clones are missing from TCRdb's copy, which holds only in-frame ones; the method was immunoSEQ multiplex PCR. This table holds 350,000 to 450,000 clones, 80% to 90% found once. Sequencing was done on a sample of peripheral blood. The receptors were sampled from a woman aged 55-69 years with COVID-19, enrolled during active disease. Each CDR3 is given with its conserved first and last residue. D genes are given only for firm matches. Rows give clone size only sometimes, using once, few, many, or a class for an expanded clone.

.,.,TRBJ2-5,TRBV25-1,CASSDFLEGQSETQYF,TGTGCCAGCAGTGATTTCCTTGAAGGACAGTCGGAGACCCAGTACTTC
TRBD1,.,TRBJ2-4,TRBV7-9,CASSLAGQSNIQYF,TGTGCCAGCAGCTTAGCGGGACAGTCAAACATTCAGTACTTC
.,few,TRBJ2-1,TRBV3-1/TRBV3-2,CASSQDIAASPQFF,TGTGCCAGCAGCCAAGATATCGCGGCTAGCCCGCAGTTCTTC
TRBD2,.,TRBJ2-7,TRBV6-1,CASSEHSGGVFGYEQYF,TGTGCCAGCAGTGAACATAGCGGGGGGGTTTTTGGATACGAGCAGTACTTC
TRBD1,.,TRBJ2-7,TRBV28,CASSYYPTGSSYEQYF,TGTGCCAGCAGCTATTACCCGACAGGGAGCTCCTACGAGCAGTACTTC
.,.,TRBJ1-1,TRBV20-1,CSVGGMAFF,TGCAGTGTCGGAGGAATGGCTTTCTTT
TRBD2,.,TRBJ2-1,TRBV6-2/TRBV6-3,CASSVQRGKGFEQFF,TGTGCCAGCAGTGTTCAGCGGGGGAAAGGGTTTGAGCAGTTCTTC
TRBD1,.,TRBJ1-1,TRBV7-8,CASSLSDRKGEAFF,TGTGCCAGCAGCTTGTCGGACAGGAAGGGTGAAGCTTTCTTT
TRBD1,.,TRBJ2-2,TRBV6-2/TRBV6-3,CASSYGDRGRRGELFF,TGTGCCAGCAGTTACGGGGACAGGGGGCGCAGAGGGGAGCTGTTTTTT
.,once,TRBJ2-3,TRBV7-8,CASSLEPRTDTQYF,TGTGCCAGCAGCTTAGAGCCCAGGACAGATACGCAGTATTTT
TRBD1,.,TRBJ1-2,TRBV19,CASSWTGGAGYTF,TGTGCCAGTAGCTGGACAGGGGGAGCTGGCTACACCTTC
.,.,TRBJ2-5,TRBV5-5,CASTFGWGDETQYF,TGTGCCAGCACCTTTGGTTGGGGGGATGAGACCCAGTACTTC
.,.,TRBJ2-1,TRBV7-6,CASSPLTTGHNEQFF,TGTGCCAGCAGCCCCCTTACGACAGGCCACAATGAGCAGTTCTTC
TRBD1,.,TRBJ1-2,TRBV7-2,CASSLGTGLYGYTF,TGTGCCAGCAGCTTAGGGACAGGCCTTTATGGCTACACCTTC
.,.,TRBJ2-1,TRBV1,CTSSRTSGAPNEQFF,TGCACCAGCAGCCGGACTAGCGGGGCCCCCAATGAGCAGTTCTTC
.,.,TRBJ2-1,TRBV3-1/TRBV3-2,CASSQDGWSYNEQFF,TGTGCCAGCAGCCAAGACGGGTGGTCCTACAATGAGCAGTTCTTC
.,many,TRBJ1-1,TRBV6-5,CASSYSWGVGEAFF,TGTGCCAGCAGTTACTCGTGGGGAGTCGGAGAAGCTTTCTTT
TRBD2,.,TRBJ2-3,TRBV18,CASSPLRGDTDTQYF,TGTGCCAGCTCACCACTGCGGGGGGACACAGATACGCAGTATTTT
TRBD1,.,TRBJ1-3,TRBV7-9,CASRGRDSPGNTIYF,TGTGCCAGCAGGGGAAGGGACAGCCCGGGAAACACCATATATTTT
.,.,TRBJ2-2,TRBV30,CAWSGRGYRTGELFF,TGTGCCTGGAGTGGAAGGGGATATCGCACCGGGGAGCTGTTTTTT
.,.,TRBJ2-7,TRBV21-1,CASSPGLALYYEQYF,TGTGCCAGCAGCCCGGGACTAGCTCTCTACTACGAGCAGTACTTC
.,.,TRBJ1-4,TRBV2,CASTSDKRGEKLFF,TGTGCCAGCACTTCGGACAAGAGAGGTGAAAAACTGTTTTTT
.,.,TRBJ2-3,TRBV5-8,CASSWRGSGADTQYF,TGTGCCAGCAGCTGGAGAGGGTCTGGCGCAGATACGCAGTATTTT
.,few,TRBJ2-1,TRBV6-5,CASSYSMSGNNEQFF,TGTGCCAGCAGTTACTCGATGTCGGGAAACAATGAGCAGTTCTTC
TRBD1,.,TRBJ2-7,TRBV6-5,CASSAGTGATYEQYF,TGTGCCAGCAGCGCCGGGACAGGGGCCACCTACGAGCAGTACTTC
TRBD1,.,TRBJ2-7,TRBV7-9,CASSDSQGDEQYF,TGTGCCAGCAGCGACTCTCAGGGGGACGAGCAGTACTTC
.,.,TRBJ1-1,TRBV6-1,CASSEVGRGNTEAFF,TGTGCCAGCAGTGAAGTGGGCAGGGGGAACACTGAAGCTTTCTTT
.,.,TRBJ1-6,TRBV27,CASSQGGNTPLHF,TGTGCCAGCAGTCAAGGGGGAAATACACCCCTCCACTTT
TRBD2,.,TRBJ2-2,TRBV19,CATTEAGGLNTGELFF,TGTGCCACAACGGAAGCGGGGGGCCTAAACACCGGGGAGCTGTTTTTT
.,.,TRBJ2-3,TRBV9,CASSVAGDRRTDTQYF,TGTGCCAGCAGCGTAGCAGGTGATCGTCGCACAGATACGCAGTATTTT
TRBD2,.,TRBJ2-7,TRBV28,CASRSGGSTYEQYF,TGTGCCAGCAGGAGCGGGGGCTCCACCTACGAGCAGTACTTC
TRBD1,.,TRBJ1-3,TRBV6-5,CASSYKGQGNTIYF,TGTGCCAGCAGTTACAAGGGACAGGGAAACACCATATATTTT
TRBD1,.,TRBJ1-2,TRBV19,CASSVQGRVRYGYTF,TGTGCCAGTAGCGTACAGGGGCGAGTACGCTATGGCTACACCTTC
.,.,TRBJ2-6,TRBV5-6,CASSLTVSGANVLTF,TGTGCCAGCAGCTTAACAGTGTCTGGGGCCAACGTCCTGACTTTC
TRBD1,.,TRBJ1-1,TRBV10-2,CASIGTAEAFF,TGCGCCAGCATCGGGACAGCAGAAGCTTTCTTT